The rows below give T cell receptor beta chains drawn from one sample of a study of shared clonotypes between healthy human individuals. The repertoire was sequenced with immunoSEQ multiplex PCR; TCRdb's copy has only in-frame clones and lacks some. The sample yields around 940,000 clones, 76% seen once. The sample consisted of memory CD4+ T cells sorted from blood. The source of these receptors is a man aged 18 to 30 in good health. The CDR3 runs from the conserved cysteine through the conserved F or W. A D gene is named only where the DNA matches it firmly. Some rows have no size entry. The others give once, few or many, or a class for an expanded clone.

clone size: .; V gene: TRBV27; J gene: TRBJ1-6; D gene: .; CDR3 DNA: TGTGCCAGCAGCCTCAACCGGGAAAATTCACCCCTCCACTTT; CDR3 protein: CASSLNRENSPLHF
clone size: .; V gene: TRBV2; J gene: TRBJ1-2; D gene: .; CDR3 DNA: TGTGCCAGCAGTGAGGGGAAAGGGAATCTTGGTGGCTACACCTTC; CDR3 protein: CASSEGKGNLGGYTF
clone size: .; V gene: TRBV10-3; J gene: TRBJ2-3; D gene: TRBD2; CDR3 DNA: TGTGCCATCAGTCCACAGCGGGGGCACACAGATACGCAGTATTTT; CDR3 protein: CAISPQRGHTDTQYF
clone size: .; V gene: TRBV5-1; J gene: TRBJ2-7; D gene: .; CDR3 DNA: TGCGCCAGCAGCCAGGTGGGGAGGAGTTACGAGCAGTACTTC; CDR3 protein: CASSQVGRSYEQYF
clone size: .; V gene: TRBV7-2; J gene: TRBJ2-5; D gene: TRBD2; CDR3 DNA: TGTGCCAGCAGCTTAGCCTTTTTATGGGAGGGCTCCAAGACCCAGTACTTC; CDR3 protein: CASSLAFLWEGSKTQYF
clone size: .; V gene: TRBV25-1; J gene: TRBJ1-4; D gene: .; CDR3 DNA: TGTGCCAGCAGTGAATCAGGAGTGATCATAGAAAAACTGTTTTTT; CDR3 protein: CASSESGVIIEKLFF
clone size: .; V gene: TRBV7-2; J gene: TRBJ2-1; D gene: .; CDR3 DNA: TGTGCCAGCAGCTTAGATACCTACAATGAGCAGTTCTTC; CDR3 protein: CASSLDTYNEQFF
clone size: .; V gene: TRBV5-6; J gene: TRBJ2-7; D gene: .; CDR3 DNA: TGTGCCAGCAGCGGCGGGACAGCGCGGCGTAAGGAAAGGGGCGAGCAGTACTTC; CDR3 protein: CASSGGTARRKERGEQYF
clone size: .; V gene: TRBV30; J gene: TRBJ1-5; D gene: .; CDR3 DNA: TGTGCCTGGAGGAGGGGGGGCGCATACCGACAGCCCCAGCATTTT; CDR3 protein: CAWRRGGAYRQPQHF
clone size: .; V gene: TRBV2; J gene: TRBJ1-6; D gene: TRBD1; CDR3 DNA: TGTGCCAGCAAAAGAGGGGGCGCCTATTCACCCCTCCACTTT; CDR3 protein: CASKRGGAYSPLHF
clone size: .; V gene: TRBV5-1; J gene: TRBJ2-3; D gene: TRBD2; CDR3 DNA: TGCGCCAGCAGCGAGGAGCGGGGCCTTAGGGATACGCAGTATTTT; CDR3 protein: CASSEERGLRDTQYF
clone size: .; V gene: TRBV5-1; J gene: TRBJ2-6; D gene: TRBD2; CDR3 DNA: TGCGCCAGCAGCCCCGGACTAGTTTCGGGCTCTGGGGCCAACGTCCTGACTTTC; CDR3 protein: CASSPGLVSGSGANVLTF
clone size: .; V gene: TRBV5-1; J gene: TRBJ2-7; D gene: .; CDR3 DNA: TGCGCCAGCAGCTCCGATACGGGGGTACCCTACGAGCAGTACTTC; CDR3 protein: CASSSDTGVPYEQYF
clone size: .; V gene: TRBV7-9; J gene: TRBJ2-1; D gene: TRBD1; CDR3 DNA: TGTGCCAGCAGCTACCTCTCACAGGGGGCTAGTGAGCAGTTCTTC; CDR3 protein: CASSYLSQGASEQFF
clone size: many; V gene: TRBV18; J gene: TRBJ2-7; D gene: TRBD1; CDR3 DNA: TGTGCCAGCTCGCCTAAACCGGGACAGGGAATGGACGAGCAGTACTTC; CDR3 protein: CASSPKPGQGMDEQYF
clone size: .; V gene: TRBV5-6; J gene: TRBJ1-4; D gene: .; CDR3 DNA: TGTGCCAGCAGCTTCAGGGGTGCAACTAATGAAAAACTGTTTTTT; CDR3 protein: CASSFRGATNEKLFF
clone size: .; V gene: TRBV6-4; J gene: TRBJ2-7; D gene: .; CDR3 DNA: TGTGCCAGCAGTGACCGGCGGCCCTACGAGCAGTACTTC; CDR3 protein: CASSDRRPYEQYF
clone size: .; V gene: TRBV7-9; J gene: TRBJ1-6; D gene: .; CDR3 DNA: TGTGCCAGCAGCTTAAGTCAGGGTTTATCACCCCTCCACTTT; CDR3 protein: CASSLSQGLSPLHF
clone size: .; V gene: TRBV5-4; J gene: TRBJ2-2; D gene: TRBD1; CDR3 DNA: TGTGCCAGCAGCTTTGTCAGGGGGACCGGGGAGCTGTTTTTT; CDR3 protein: CASSFVRGTGELFF
clone size: few; V gene: TRBV6-1; J gene: TRBJ1-1; D gene: .; CDR3 DNA: TGTGCCAGCAGTGAAGCTTGGGACAAAGCTTTCTTT; CDR3 protein: CASSEAWDKAFF
clone size: few; V gene: TRBV5-1; J gene: TRBJ2-7; D gene: .; CDR3 DNA: TGCGCCAGCAGCAGGGACAACTACGAGCAGTACTTC; CDR3 protein: CASSRDNYEQYF
clone size: .; V gene: TRBV28; J gene: TRBJ1-5; D gene: .; CDR3 DNA: TGTGCCAGCAGCTCTTCTGGGGGGACTGGCCAGCCCCAGCATTTT; CDR3 protein: CASSSSGGTGQPQHF
clone size: .; V gene: TRBV14; J gene: TRBJ2-7; D gene: TRBD2; CDR3 DNA: TGTGCCAGCAGCCAAGGGGGACTAGCGGGTTACTACGAGCAGTACTTC; CDR3 protein: CASSQGGLAGYYEQYF
clone size: .; V gene: TRBV5-1; J gene: TRBJ2-2; D gene: TRBD2; CDR3 DNA: TGCGCCAGCAGGCCTAGCGGAGACACCGGGGAGCTGTTTTTT; CDR3 protein: CASRPSGDTGELFF
clone size: .; V gene: TRBV5-6; J gene: TRBJ2-7; D gene: TRBD2; CDR3 DNA: TGTGCCAGCCGCGGGACGGCTAGCGGGCGAAACCCCTACGAGCAGTACTTC; CDR3 protein: CASRGTASGRNPYEQYF
clone size: .; V gene: TRBV20-1; J gene: TRBJ2-1; D gene: .; CDR3 DNA: TGCAGTGCTAGAACTGTTCAGCAGTTCTTC; CDR3 protein: CSARTVQQFF
clone size: few; V gene: TRBV5-6; J gene: TRBJ1-1; D gene: TRBD1; CDR3 DNA: TGTGCCAGCAGCTTGCCGGCAGGGGACCAGGGGGGAGCTTTCTTT; CDR3 protein: CASSLPAGDQGGAFF
clone size: .; V gene: TRBV20-1; J gene: TRBJ2-5; D gene: .; CDR3 DNA: TGCAGTGCTGGACGGGAAGAGACCCAGTACTTC; CDR3 protein: CSAGREETQYF
clone size: .; V gene: TRBV30; J gene: TRBJ2-6; D gene: .; CDR3 DNA: TGTGCCTGGAGTGAGGGACCCTCTGGGGCCAACGTCCTGACTTTC; CDR3 protein: CAWSEGPSGANVLTF
clone size: few; V gene: TRBV9; J gene: TRBJ1-2; D gene: .; CDR3 DNA: TGTGCCAGCAGCGTAGACCGGGCCGGGGGCTACACCTTC; CDR3 protein: CASSVDRAGGYTF
clone size: once; V gene: TRBV7-2; J gene: TRBJ2-3; D gene: TRBD2; CDR3 DNA: TGTGCCAGCAGCCCCAGACCGGGAGGATCGCAACATGGGACGCAGTATTTT; CDR3 protein: CASSPRPGGSQHGTQYF
clone size: .; V gene: TRBV13; J gene: TRBJ2-2; D gene: .; CDR3 DNA: TGTGCCAGCAGCTTAGCAACTACCGCCAACACCGGGGAGCTGTTTTTT; CDR3 protein: CASSLATTANTGELFF
clone size: few; V gene: TRBV6-8; J gene: TRBJ2-5; D gene: TRBD2; CDR3 DNA: TGTGCCAGCCGGGGACTAGCGGGAATGGAGACCCAGTACTTC; CDR3 protein: CASRGLAGMETQYF
clone size: once; V gene: TRBV6-6; J gene: TRBJ2-1; D gene: TRBD2; CDR3 DNA: TGTGCCAGCAGTCCGACTAGCGGGGAGTACAATGAGCAGTTCTTC; CDR3 protein: CASSPTSGEYNEQFF
clone size: .; V gene: TRBV5-6; J gene: TRBJ1-2; D gene: TRBD1; CDR3 DNA: TGTGCCAGCAGCTTGCCATCATCGACGGACAGGGACTATGGCTACACCTTC; CDR3 protein: CASSLPSSTDRDYGYTF
clone size: .; V gene: TRBV19; J gene: TRBJ2-7; D gene: TRBD2; CDR3 DNA: TGTGCCACCAGTTTAGCGGGAGAGACCACCTACGAGCAGTACTTC; CDR3 protein: CATSLAGETTYEQYF
clone size: .; V gene: TRBV6-5; J gene: TRBJ1-4; D gene: TRBD1; CDR3 DNA: TGTGCCAGCATCCCAGGACAGGGGCTGATTGAAAAACTGTTTTTT; CDR3 protein: CASIPGQGLIEKLFF
clone size: .; V gene: TRBV11-2; J gene: TRBJ1-2; D gene: TRBD1; CDR3 DNA: TGTGCCAGCAGTAAACAGGGGGCCAACTATGGCTACACCTTC; CDR3 protein: CASSKQGANYGYTF
clone size: .; V gene: TRBV6-5; J gene: TRBJ1-4; D gene: .; CDR3 DNA: TGTGCCAGCAGTCAAACAGGGAGAGGGGAAAAACTGTTTTTT; CDR3 protein: CASSQTGRGEKLFF
clone size: .; V gene: TRBV28; J gene: TRBJ2-7; D gene: TRBD1; CDR3 DNA: TGTGCCAGCAGTGGCAGGGGACAGGGGTCTCCCGAGCAGTACTTC; CDR3 protein: CASSGRGQGSPEQYF